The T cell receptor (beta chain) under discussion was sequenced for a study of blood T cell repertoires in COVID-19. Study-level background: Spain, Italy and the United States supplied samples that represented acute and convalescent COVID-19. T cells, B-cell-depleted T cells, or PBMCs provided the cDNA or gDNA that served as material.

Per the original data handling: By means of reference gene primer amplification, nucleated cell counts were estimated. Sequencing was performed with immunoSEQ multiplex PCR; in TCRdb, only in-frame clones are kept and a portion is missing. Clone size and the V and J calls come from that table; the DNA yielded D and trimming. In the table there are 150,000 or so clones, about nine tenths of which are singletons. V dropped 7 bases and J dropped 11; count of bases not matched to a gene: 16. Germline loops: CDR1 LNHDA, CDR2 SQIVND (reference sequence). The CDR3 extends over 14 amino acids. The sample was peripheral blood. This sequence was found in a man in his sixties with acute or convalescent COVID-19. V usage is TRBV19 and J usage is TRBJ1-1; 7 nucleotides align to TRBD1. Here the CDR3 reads CASKTGTVGPGAFF. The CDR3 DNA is TGTGCCAGTAAAACCGGGACAGTCGGCCCGGGGGCTTTCTTT.